Presented here are 3 T cell receptor beta chains from one specimen sequenced in a study of shared clonotypes between healthy human individuals. It was CD45RO-negative cells, positively selected for CCR7, that made up naive CD8 cells, with terminally differentiated effector memory CD45RA+ cells excluded. Here immunoSEQ multiplex PCR was the method, and the copy in TCRdb shows in-frame clones only, minus some. The sample shows 2 million to 2.5 million clones, approximately 94% of them seen only once. Sequenced sample: naive CD8+ T cells sorted from blood. The receptors shown here come from a man between 18 and 29 years old in good health.

The rearrangement links TRBV6-5 to TRBJ2-7; D might be TRBD2 (5 bases). The CDR3 spans 15 residues. Germline CDR1 is MNHEY and CDR2 is SVGAGI. V dropped 0 bases and J dropped 3 bases, with 12 bases sitting between them. CDR3: CASSYSTGTVYEQYF. CDR3 in DNA: TGTGCCAGCAGTTACTCGACGGGAACAGTCTACGAGCAGTACTTC.

V gene TRBV7-9 combines with J gene TRBJ2-1; D assignment may be TRBD1 or TRBD2 (5 bases each). Between the trimmed V and J ends, which lost 1 base and 2 bases, there was a span of 18 bases. There are 18 residues in the CDR3. Germline V gene lookup returns CDR1 SEHNR and CDR2 FQNEAQ (reference sequence). The CDR3 DNA sequence: TGTGCCAGCAGCTTAGAAGGAATGTGGGACGGTGCCTACAATGAGCAGTTCTTC. This translates into CASSLEGMWDGAYNEQFF.

This chain links TRBV30 with TRBJ2-5, with 7 bases lining up with TRBD2. Germline V gene data show CDR1 as GTSNPN and CDR2 as SVGIG (reference sequence). With V trimmed by 3 bases and J by 7 bases, 8 bases remained unmatched. The CDR3 extends over 13 amino acids. The CDR3 region has the DNA TGTGCCTGGAGCGCGGGGGAAAGGGGGACCCAGTACTTC. Translation: CAWSAGERGTQYF.